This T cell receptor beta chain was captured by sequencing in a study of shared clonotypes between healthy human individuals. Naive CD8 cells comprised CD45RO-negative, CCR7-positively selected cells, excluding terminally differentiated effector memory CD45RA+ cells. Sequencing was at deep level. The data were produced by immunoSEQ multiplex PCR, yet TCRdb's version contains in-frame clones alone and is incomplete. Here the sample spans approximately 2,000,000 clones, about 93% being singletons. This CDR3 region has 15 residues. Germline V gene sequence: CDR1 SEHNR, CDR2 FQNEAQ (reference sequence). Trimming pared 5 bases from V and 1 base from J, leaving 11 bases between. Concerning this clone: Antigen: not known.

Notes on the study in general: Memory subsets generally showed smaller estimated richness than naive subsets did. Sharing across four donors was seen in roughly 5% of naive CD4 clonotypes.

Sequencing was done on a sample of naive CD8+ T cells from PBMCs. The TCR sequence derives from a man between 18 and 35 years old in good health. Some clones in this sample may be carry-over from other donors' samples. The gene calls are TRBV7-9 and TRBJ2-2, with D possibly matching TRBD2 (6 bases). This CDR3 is CASSHWRGNTGELFF. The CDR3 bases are TGTGCCAGCAGCCATTGGCGGGGGAACACCGGGGAGCTGTTTTTT.